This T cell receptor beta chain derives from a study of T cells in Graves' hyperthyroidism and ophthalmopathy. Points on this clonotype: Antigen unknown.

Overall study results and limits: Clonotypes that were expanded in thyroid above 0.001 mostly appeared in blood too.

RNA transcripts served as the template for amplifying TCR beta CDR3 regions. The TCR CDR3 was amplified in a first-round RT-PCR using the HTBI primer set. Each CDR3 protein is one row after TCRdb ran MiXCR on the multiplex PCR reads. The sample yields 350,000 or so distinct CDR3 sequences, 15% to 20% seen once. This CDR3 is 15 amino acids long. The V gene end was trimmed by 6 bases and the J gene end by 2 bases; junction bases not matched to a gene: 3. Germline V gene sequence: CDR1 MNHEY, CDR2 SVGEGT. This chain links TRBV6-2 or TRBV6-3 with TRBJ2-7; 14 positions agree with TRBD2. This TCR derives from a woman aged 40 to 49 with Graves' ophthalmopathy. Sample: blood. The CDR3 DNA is TGTGCCAGCAGCGGACTAGCGGGAGGTGCCTACGAGCAGTACTTC. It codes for CASSGLAGGAYEQYF.